This TCR beta chain was identified in a study of T cell repertoires in cytomegalovirus infection. Notes on the study in general: HLA-C-restricted CMV-specific TCR beta clonotypes prevailed in the ex vivo response.

TCRdb fed the reads into MiXCR, producing one record per CDR3 protein. This table holds more than 650,000 distinct CDR3 sequences, approximately 40% found once. This clonotype was found a few times. The antigen remains undetermined. Germline V lookup: CDR1 ENHRY, CDR2 SYGVKD. There are 20 residues in the CDR3. V shed 8 bases and J shed 1 base, with 30 bases lying between them. This clonotype was sampled from a human donor in good health (CMV status not recorded). Some clones in this sample may be carry-over from other donors' samples. The chain employs TRBV10-3 and TRBJ2-1, with D maybe TRBD1 (5 bases). Input material: PBMCs. The CDR3, as DNA: TGTGCCATCCTTTCTACAGCGACAGAGAATACAGCCTTATCCTACAATGAGCAGTTCTTC. Residues: CAILSTATENTALSYNEQFF.